One and the same sample provided the 25 T cell receptor beta chains below, sequenced in a study of Tregs in tolerant kidney transplant recipients. The data were produced by immunoSEQ multiplex PCR, yet TCRdb's version contains in-frame clones alone and is incomplete. The sample lists 50,000 to 75,000 clones, roughly 98% occurring once. The input for sequencing was Tregs from blood, taken before the transplant. These receptors all come from a human donor who received a combined kidney and bone marrow transplant.

The chain joins TRBV19 to TRBJ1-5; tentative D call: TRBD1 (6 bases). This CDR3 is 14 amino acids long. Trimming took off 4 bases at V and 5 bases at J, with 12 bases between the two ends. Germline loops: CDR1 LNHDA, CDR2 SQIVND (reference sequence). CDR3 region: CASSTGQPHQPQHF. The CDR3 bases are TGTGCCAGTAGTACCGGACAGCCTCATCAGCCCCAGCATTTT.

CDR3 nucleotides: TGTGCCAGCAGCGTAGGGGCGCGAGCGGTCCAAGAGACCCAGTACTTC. It yields the protein CASSVGARAVQETQYF. V usage is TRBV9 and J usage is TRBJ2-5; perhaps TRBD2 as D (5 bases). Germline V gene lookup returns CDR1 SGDLS and CDR2 YYNGEE. The CDR3 spans 16 residues. Trimming took 0 bases from V and 1 from J, leaving 13 bases between them.

V gene TRBV5-1 combines with J gene TRBJ2-1; the match to TRBD2 covers 11 bases. This CDR3 region has 18 residues. With 4 bases clipped from V and 2 bases from J, the junction kept 11 bases outside the gene matches. Per germline, CDR1 SGHRS and CDR2 YFSETQ. CDR3 sequence: CASSPGRGLAAPYNEQFF. Written as DNA, the CDR3 is TGCGCCAGCAGCCCGGGGCGGGGACTAGCGGCGCCCTACAATGAGCAGTTCTTC.

The CDR3 region has the DNA TGTGCCAGCAGCTCCCAGGGTTGGGGCTACACCTTC. Its translation: CASSSQGWGYTF. The chain couples TRBV5-6 to TRBJ1-2, with D maybe TRBD1 (5 bases). V lost 3 bases to trimming and J lost 8 bases, with 11 bases between them. This CDR3 is 12 amino acids long. The germline gives CDR1 SGHDT, CDR2 YYEEEE.

The rearrangement joins TRBV6-1 to TRBJ1-3; no firm D call. This CDR3 has 15 residues. V lost 4 bases to trimming and J lost 0 bases, with 10 bases between them. Per germline, CDR1 MNHNS and CDR2 SASEGT. Here the CDR3 DNA reads TGTGCCAGCAGTGTAGCTACTACCTCTGGAAACACCATATATTTT. Amino acids: CASSVATTSGNTIYF.

This clone came up once. The chain uses TRBV27 and TRBJ2-7, with 9 bases aligning to TRBD1. The CDR3 runs 13 residues. Trimming took 7 bases from V and 5 from J; bases not matched to a gene: 6. Germline loops: CDR1 MNHEY, CDR2 SMNVEV (reference sequence). This CDR3 is CASKYRGHDEQYF. The DNA for the CDR3 is TGTGCCAGCAAATACAGGGGGCACGACGAGCAGTACTTC.

This rearrangement joins TRBV5-1 to TRBJ2-7, with TRBD1 identical over 7 bases. Germline CDR1 is SGHRS and CDR2 is YFSETQ. The V segment lost 5 bases and the J segment 1 base; nucleotides outside the gene matches: 9. CDR3 length: 15 amino acids. CDR3 region: CASRRTGVVSYEQYF. DNA of the CDR3: TGCGCCAGCAGACGAACAGGGGTTGTATCCTACGAGCAGTACTTC.

The chain combines TRBV7-2 with TRBJ2-1; a weak D match, TRBD2 (6 bases). V was cut by 1 base and J by 3 bases, with 13 bases left in between. Germline V gene lookup returns CDR1 SGHTA and CDR2 FQGNSA. The CDR3 spans 16 residues. This chain's CDR3 is CASSLGGDSNYNEQFF. In DNA, the CDR3 is TGTGCCAGCAGCTTAGGGGGGGACTCGAACTACAATGAGCAGTTCTTC.

V is TRBV11-2 and J is TRBJ2-6; D gene uncertain. V was pared by 5 bases and J by 0 bases, with 8 bases between. CDR1 SGHAT and CDR2 FQNNGV come from the germline V gene. This CDR3 comprises 15 residues. CDR3 amino acids: CASSALFSGANVLTF. In DNA, the CDR3 is TGTGCCAGCAGCGCCCTATTCTCTGGGGCCAACGTCCTGACTTTC.

The chain couples TRBV6-1 to TRBJ2-7, with 12 bases lining up with TRBD2. The CDR3 covers 18 residues. V gave up 4 bases and J gave up 5 bases; unmatched junction bases: 15. Germline CDR1 is MNHNS and CDR2 is SASEGT. The DNA for the CDR3 is TGTGCCAGCAGTGTAGTCGGACAGCCGGGACTAGCGGGCCACGAGCAGTACTTC. It specifies CASSVVGQPGLAGHEQYF.

This chain joins TRBV11-3 and TRBJ2-7; no reliable D call. CDR1 and CDR2 (germline): SGHNT, YENEEA. The CDR3 is 14 residues long. Trimming left V 0 bases short and J 3 bases short, with 9 bases between. The CDR3 here is CASSLEVEVYEQYF. The CDR3 bases are TGTGCCAGCAGCTTAGAAGTTGAGGTCTACGAGCAGTACTTC.

This chain links TRBV10-1 with TRBJ2-1; 12 bases match TRBD2. Germline CDR1 is WNHNN and CDR2 is SYGVQD (reference sequence). The CDR3 consists of 13 residues. V lost 9 bases to trimming and J lost 8 bases; unmatched junction nucleotides: 5. Here the CDR3 DNA reads TGCGCCAGGCCGACTAGCGGGAGCGATGAGCAGTTCTTC. This translates into CARPTSGSDEQFF.

This clone was observed a single time. As DNA, the CDR3 is TGTGCCTGGAGTGGACAGACTTACACTGAAGCTTTCTTT. This sequence encodes CAWSGQTYTEAFF. This chain connects TRBV30 to TRBJ1-1; TRBD1 is a possible D gene (5 bases). Trimming shortened V by 1 base and J by 3 bases, and 9 bases separated the two germline ends. The germline V gene encodes CDR1 GTSNPN and CDR2 SVGIG (reference sequence). This CDR3 is 13 amino acids long.

The chain recombines TRBV11-3 with TRBJ2-2; 7 bases line up with TRBD1. With 5 bases clipped from V and 5 bases from J, the junction kept 8 bases outside the gene matches. This CDR3 is built from 15 residues. CDR1 and CDR2 (germline): SGHNT, YENEEA. The CDR3 region has the DNA TGTGCCAGCAGCCTCCGACAGGGTTGGACCGGGGAGCTGTTTTTT. Protein product: CASSLRQGWTGELFF.

The chain employs TRBV7-9 and TRBJ2-2; D is undetermined. The CDR3 is 12 residues long. Germline assignment: CDR1 SEHNR and CDR2 FQNEAQ (reference sequence). V shed 1 base and J shed 8 bases, with 5 bases lying between them. CDR3 protein: CASSLEQGELFF. The CDR3 DNA sequence: TGTGCCAGCAGCTTAGAACAGGGGGAGCTGTTTTTT.

The V call is TRBV11-2, the J call TRBJ2-7, with TRBD2 identical over 13 bases. V dropped 5 bases and J dropped 9; count of bases not matched to a gene: 13. This CDR3 contains 16 residues. Germline V gene sequence: CDR1 SGHAT, CDR2 FQNNGV. The CDR3 DNA follows: TGTGCCAGCAGCCGGAGAATGGGACTAGCGGGGTTCGGGCAGTACTTC. The encoded protein is CASSRRMGLAGFGQYF.

The chain is built from TRBV19 and TRBJ1-2; D perhaps matches TRBD1 (6 bases). The CDR3 is 12 amino acids. V was clipped by 0 bases and J by 7 bases, with 6 bases between them. CDR1 and CDR2 from the germline V gene are LNHDA and SQIVND (reference sequence). The CDR3 bases are TGTGCCAGTAGTATAGAAGGGGGTGGCTACACCTTC. It specifies CASSIEGGGYTF.

This chain uses TRBV13 with TRBJ1-3, with D unresolved. CDR1 PRHDT and CDR2 FYEKMQ come from the germline V gene (reference sequence). The CDR3 loop spans 17 amino acids. V shed 2 bases and J shed 2 bases, with 16 bases lying between them. CDR3 residues: CASSLLGDAVTGNTIYF. The DNA for the CDR3 is TGTGCCAGCAGCTTACTCGGCGATGCGGTTACTGGAAACACCATATATTTT. The entire variable domain, with the rest obtained from reference TRBV13 and TRBJ1-3, is as follows: AAGVIQSPRHLIKEKRETATLKCYPIPRHDTVYWYQQGPGQDPQFLISFYEKMQSDKGSIPDRFSAQQFSDYHSELNMSSLELGDSALYFCASSLLGDAVTGNTIYFGEGSWLTVV.

This rearrangement joins TRBV7-6 to TRBJ2-7, with D possibly being TRBD2 (5 bases). This CDR3 comprises 16 residues. The germline gives CDR1 SGHVS, CDR2 FNYEAQ. V was shortened by 5 bases and J by 2 bases, with 19 bases between the two germline ends. The CDR3 DNA follows: TGTGCCAGCAGCGCTAGTCGGGGATCGCGCACCTACGAGCAGTACTTC. It translates to CASSASRGSRTYEQYF.

This clone came up once. This sequence joins TRBV28 and TRBJ2-7; TRBD2 agrees at 8 bases. Germline V gives CDR1 MDHEN, CDR2 SYDVKM. This CDR3 has 13 residues. Germline trimming cut 6 bases from V and 12 bases from J; bases unmatched to any gene: 13. The CDR3 DNA reads as TGTGCCAGCAGCCCCGGACTAGCCAGACGGGGGTACTTC. It yields the protein CASSPGLARRGYF.

V and J are TRBV28 and TRBJ2-7; TRBD1 matches 10 bases. This CDR3 is built from 17 residues. V was clipped by 5 bases and J by 0 bases; unmatched bases: 10. Germline assignment: CDR1 MDHEN and CDR2 SYDVKM. CDR3 in DNA: TGTGCCAGCAGTGGGGCGTGGGGACAGGGGTCCTCCTACGAGCAGTACTTC. This gives the protein CASSGAWGQGSSYEQYF.

The chain recombines TRBV27 with TRBJ1-2; 8 bases map to TRBD1. With 3 bases clipped from V and 4 bases from J, the junction kept 13 bases outside the gene matches. CDR3 size: 17 residues. The germline gives CDR1 MNHEY, CDR2 SMNVEV (reference sequence). CDR3 bases: TGTGCCAGCAGTTTTTGGGCAGGGGGCGTCTTGGGCTATGGCTACACCTTC. It translates to CASSFWAGGVLGYGYTF.

This clone has just one count. V is TRBV5-1 and J is TRBJ2-1; 8 nucleotides align to TRBD2. Germline CDR1 reads SGHRS; CDR2 reads YFSETQ. J was trimmed by 9 bases and V by 4 bases; bases with no gene match: 12. The CDR3 has 15 residues. The CDR3 region has the DNA TGCGCCAGCAGCGCCGAGCGGGAGAGGTCGGGTGAGCAGTTCTTC. This encodes CASSAERERSGEQFF.

The chain carries TRBV14 and TRBJ2-5, with 9 bases that match TRBD1. This CDR3 has 16 residues. With 0 bases clipped from V and 7 bases from J, the junction kept 9 bases outside the gene matches. Germline V lookup: CDR1 SGHDN, CDR2 FVKESK. The CDR3 sequence is CASSQDVTGTGLTQYF. In nucleotides, the CDR3 is TGTGCCAGCAGCCAAGACGTTACCGGGACAGGGTTGACCCAGTACTTC.

The V gene is TRBV18, the J gene TRBJ1-2, with D maybe TRBD1 (5 bases). This CDR3 region has 14 residues. Between the trimmed V and J ends, which lost 2 bases and 6 bases, there was a span of 13 bases. Germline loops: CDR1 KGHSH, CDR2 LQKENI. The CDR3 reads CASSPGATVDGYTF. The CDR3 nucleotides are TGTGCCAGCTCACCAGGGGCGACAGTGGATGGCTACACCTTC.